These 10 T cell receptor beta chains were all obtained from the same sample, sequenced in a study of cytomegalovirus exposure and HLA in healthy donors (dated by TCRdb to 2016 to 2017). The library was obtained by the immunoSEQ multiplex PCR assay. For the multiplex PCR, a mixture combining 60 forward primers for TCR Vbeta segments and 13 reverse primers for TCR Jbeta segments was used. What TCRdb holds here is the immuneACCESS table cut down to in-frame rearrangements. Part of the clones is not present; checked against another copy, under half of the missing clones reflect an unresolved V gene, and the others are unexplained. Across this sample there are about 92,000 clones, with roughly 80% seen only once. The ten largest make up roughly 6.6% of the sample. Sequencing used PBMCs. The receptors here all came from a man aged 45-65 years in good health and CMV-seropositive.

The chain is built from TRBV14 and TRBJ2-5; TRBD2 is a possible D gene (5 bases). Trimming left V 1 base short and J 9 bases short, with 12 bases between. Germline lookup yields CDR1 SGHDN and CDR2 FVKESK. The CDR3 is made up of 13 amino acids. CDR3 DNA sequence: TGTGCCAGCAGCCAAGCCGGTTGGGGAGCCCAGTACTTC. It yields the protein CASSQAGWGAQYF.

This sequence joins TRBV20-1 and TRBJ2-1; perhaps TRBD1 as D (5 bases). CDR3 size: 11 residues. CDR1 is DFQATT, CDR2 SNEGSKA, per germline (reference sequence). V was pared by 7 bases and J by 8 bases, with 12 bases between. CDR3 sequence reads: CSVTGRDEQFF. In DNA, the CDR3 is TGCAGTGTAACGGGCAGGGATGAGCAGTTCTTC.

This clone appeared a few times. The chain combines TRBV5-4 with TRBJ2-7, with 7 positions matching TRBD1. The CDR3 length is 16 residues. Germline V gene data show CDR1 as SGHNT and CDR2 as YYREEE (reference sequence). The V segment lost 0 bases and the J segment 0 bases; nucleotides outside the gene matches: 6. The DNA of the CDR3 is TGTGCCAGCAGCTTGGATGGCTCAGGGGGCTCCTACGAGCAGTACTTC. It codes for CASSLDGSGGSYEQYF.

This clone was recorded once. The V and J genes are TRBV5-5 and TRBJ2-7; the match to TRBD2 covers 8 bases. V trimming: 3 bases; J trimming: 0 bases; junction bases outside the gene matches: 8. Germline V gene sequence: CDR1 SGHKS, CDR2 YYEKEE (reference sequence). The CDR3 totals 16 residues. The CDR3 loop reads CASSWIGTRFSYEQYF. The DNA for the CDR3 is TGTGCCAGCAGCTGGATCGGGACTAGATTCTCCTACGAGCAGTACTTC.

The chain couples TRBV6-1 to TRBJ2-3, with D maybe TRBD2 (5 bases). Germline V gene data show CDR1 as MNHNS and CDR2 as SASEGT. V was shortened by 6 bases and J by 2 bases, with 9 bases between the two germline ends. This CDR3 region has 13 residues. As DNA, the CDR3 is TGTGCCAGCAGGATGACTAACACAGATACGCAGTATTTT. Protein: CASRMTNTDTQYF.

This clone was observed a few times. V usage is TRBV7-2 and J usage is TRBJ1-1; D unresolved. The CDR3 consists of 14 residues. V lost 4 bases to trimming and J lost 1 base, with 10 bases between them. Germline CDR1 reads SGHTA; CDR2 reads FQGNSA. The CDR3 DNA reads as TGTGCCAGCAGCTCGACGAACAGGAACACTGAAGCTTTCTTT. It specifies CASSSTNRNTEAFF.

The genes are TRBV6-5 and TRBJ2-2; D is perhaps TRBD1 (6 bases). There are 13 residues in the CDR3. With 4 bases removed from V and 5 bases from J, the gap between germline ends came to 8 bases. Per germline, CDR1 MNHEY and CDR2 SVGAGI. The DNA of the CDR3 is TGTGCCAGCAGTTCCGACAGGACCGGGGAGCTGTTTTTT. Translated, it gives CASSSDRTGELFF.

The chain is built from TRBV7-9 and TRBJ1-4; a weak D match, TRBD1 (6 bases). The CDR3 loop spans 16 amino acids. Trimming took off 3 bases at V and 7 bases at J, with 18 bases between the two ends. Per the germline V gene, CDR1 is SEHNR and CDR2 is FQNEAQ (reference sequence). The CDR3 DNA sequence: TGTGCCAGCAGCTTTGCAGCCGGGGGGCGAGGTGAAAAACTGTTTTTT. Residues: CASSFAAGGRGEKLFF. The complete variable domain, with remaining parts taken from reference TRBV7-9 and TRBJ1-4, reads DTGVSQNPRHKITKRGQNVTFRCDPISEHNRLYWYRQTLGQGPEFLTYFQNEAQLEKSRLLSDRFSAERPKGSFSTLEIQRTEQGDSAMYLCASSFAAGGRGEKLFFGSGTQLSVL.

In its sample, this clone was seen a few times. The rearrangement joins TRBV28 to TRBJ1-4; 7 bases fit TRBD1. V gave up 4 bases and J gave up 0 bases; unmatched junction bases: 5. The CDR3 extends over 16 amino acids. Germline loops: CDR1 MDHEN, CDR2 SYDVKM. CDR3 nucleotides: TGTGCCAGCAGTTCGGGACAGTCTCCAACTAATGAAAAACTGTTTTTT. This codes for CASSSGQSPTNEKLFF.

The chain recombines TRBV6-6 with TRBJ1-5, with no clear D. CDR3 length: 14 amino acids. Germline-derived CDR1 and CDR2 are MNHNY and SVGAGI (reference sequence). Between the trimmed V and J ends, which lost 8 bases and 2 bases, there was a span of 13 bases. CDR3 amino acids: CASSGPEGNQPQHF. In DNA, the CDR3 is TGTGCCAGCTCTGGACCGGAGGGCAATCAGCCCCAGCATTTT.